What follows are 7 T cell receptor beta chains derived from one specimen sequenced in a study of blood T cell repertoires in COVID-19. Clones were read by immunoSEQ multiplex PCR, and TCRdb kept only the in-frame ones, dropping some. The sample lists roughly 250,000 clones, approximately 80% seen once, with around 7.8% in the top ten. The material sequenced was peripheral blood. The source of these receptors is a human donor in a cohort sampled during active COVID-19.

This clone was seen once. This chain links TRBV15 with TRBJ2-5, with 7 nucleotides matching TRBD1. Unmatched junction bases numbered 8, after V lost 6 bases and J lost 1 base. Germline CDR1 LNHNV, CDR2 YYDKDF (reference sequence). This CDR3 region has 15 residues. CDR3 protein: CATRTGQRSQETQYF. The DNA for the CDR3 is TGTGCCACCAGGACAGGGCAGAGATCCCAAGAGACCCAGTACTTC. The whole variable domain, remainder taken from reference TRBV15 and TRBJ2-5, is DAMVIQNPRYQVTQFGKPVTLSCSQTLNHNVMYWYQQKSSQAPKLLFHYYDKDFNNEADTPDNFQSRRPNTSFCFLDIRSPGLGDTAMYLCATRTGQRSQETQYFGPGTRLLVL.

V usage is TRBV6-5 and J usage is TRBJ2-1, with TRBD2 matching over 8 bases. The length of the CDR3 is 15 residues. From germline, CDR1 is MNHEY and CDR2 SVGAGI. With 6 bases clipped from V and 8 bases from J, the junction kept 12 bases outside the gene matches. The CDR3 loop reads CASSRREAGAHEQFF. The CDR3, as DNA: TGTGCCAGCAGCCGTCGTGAAGCGGGAGCCCATGAGCAGTTCTTC.

The chain uses TRBV5-4 and TRBJ2-2, with TRBD1 matching over 11 bases. J gave up 4 bases and V 2 bases, and 4 bases lay outside the gene matches. The CDR3 sequence is 16 residues long. Germline V gene lookup returns CDR1 SGHNT and CDR2 YYREEE (reference sequence). The CDR3 reads CASSFRTGGATGELFF. DNA of the CDR3: TGTGCCAGCAGCTTTAGGACAGGGGGCGCCACCGGGGAGCTGTTTTTT.

This clone was detected only once. V and J are TRBV9 and TRBJ2-5, with a possible D match to TRBD2 (5 bases). This CDR3 contains 17 residues. The germline V gene has CDR1 SGDLS and CDR2 YYNGEE. The V end was cut by 0 bases, the J end by 0 bases, with 15 bases between. The DNA of the CDR3 is TGTGCCAGCAGCGTAGGTCTCCGGGGAAGGTACCAAGAGACCCAGTACTTC. Translated: CASSVGLRGRYQETQYF.

This clone was picked up one time. This chain links TRBV19 with TRBJ2-6, with D perhaps matching TRBD2 (5 bases). From germline, CDR1 is LNHDA and CDR2 SQIVND (reference sequence). Deletions cut 6 bases from V and 2 bases from J, with 14 bases between. The length of the CDR3 is 16 residues. The CDR3 region has the DNA TGTGCCAGTAGGAGAGAGGGATTGCCTGGGGCCAACGTCCTGACTTTC. Translation gives CASRREGLPGANVLTF.

The V and J genes are TRBV29-1 and TRBJ2-2; perhaps TRBD2 as D (6 bases). In germline, CDR1 is SQVTM, CDR2 ANQGSEA. V was cut by 6 bases and J by 1 base, with 9 bases left in between. The length of the CDR3 is 13 residues. The CDR3 coding sequence is TGCAGCGTGGACTACAAGAACACCGGGGAGCTGTTTTTT. It yields the protein CSVDYKNTGELFF.

V usage is TRBV7-8 and J usage is TRBJ2-1; D ambiguous. The CDR3 covers 15 residues. V lost 1 base, J lost 4 bases, and 11 bases lay in between. Per the germline V gene, CDR1 is SGHVS and CDR2 is FQNEAQ. The CDR3 nucleotides are TGTGCCAGCAGCTTAGGAGGTGAAGGATACAATGAGCAGTTCTTC. It codes for CASSLGGEGYNEQFF.